Below, 5 T cell receptor beta chains from the same sample are listed, as sequenced in a study of OX40 agonist ivuxolimab in advanced cancers. Libraries were prepared by immunoSEQ multiplex PCR; TCRdb keeps only in-frame clonotypes and omits some of them. Among about 86,000 clones listed, 91% were seen once. The sample in question was CD4+ or CD8+ T cells sorted from blood, obtained in a trial of the OX40 agonist ivuxolimab. The receptors were sampled from an adult with an advanced solid tumor such as melanoma, head and neck, liver or kidney cancer.

The chain is built from TRBV7-9 and TRBJ2-1; tentative D call: TRBD1 (5 bases). The CDR3 has 15 amino acids. The V and J ends lost 2 bases and 6 bases respectively, with 14 bases between them. Germline V gene sequence: CDR1 SEHNR, CDR2 FQNEAQ (reference sequence). As DNA, the CDR3 is TGTGCCAGCAGCTTATGGCGGTGGGGCGGCAATGAGCAGTTCTTC. Amino acid sequence: CASSLWRWGGNEQFF.

V gene TRBV19 combines with J gene TRBJ1-1; D remains unclear. Germline CDR1 reads LNHDA; CDR2 reads SQIVND (reference sequence). The CDR3 has 13 amino acids. The V gene lost 2 bases and the J gene lost 4 bases, with 8 bases spanning the gap. CDR3 loop: CASSISISTEAFF. The CDR3 nucleotides are TGTGCCAGTAGTATAAGTATCAGCACTGAAGCTTTCTTT.

This clone was seen just once. The chain is built from TRBV19 and TRBJ1-1; 7 positions match TRBD1. The CDR3 has 15 residues. From germline, CDR1 is LNHDA and CDR2 SQIVND (reference sequence). V lost 5 bases, J lost 0 bases, and 6 bases stayed unmatched. CDR3 amino acids: CASSLYQGVNTEAFF. The CDR3 DNA follows: TGTGCCAGTAGTCTGTATCAGGGGGTGAACACTGAAGCTTTCTTT.

This clone was seen a handful of times. V and J are TRBV7-2 and TRBJ2-2; unclear D gene. The V end was cut by 7 bases, the J end by 5 bases, with 5 bases between. The CDR3 contains 11 residues. Germline-derived CDR1 and CDR2 are SGHTA and FQGNSA. The DNA for the CDR3 is TGTGCCAGCACCCAAACCGGGGAGCTGTTTTTT. Translation gives CASTQTGELFF.

V is TRBV4-1 and J is TRBJ1-2; 8 nucleotides match TRBD1. The CDR3 is 14 amino acids. CDR1 is MGHRA, CDR2 YSYEKL, per germline. V shed 7 bases, J shed 4 bases, and the junction held 8 bases outside the gene matches. CDR3 DNA: TGCGCCAGCAAGTTGACAGGGGAAGGCTATGGCTACACCTTC. Amino acid sequence: CASKLTGEGYGYTF.